The following is a T cell receptor (beta chain) sequence with its context. The antigen is undetermined. The sample is drawn from a study of beta chain features in type 1 diabetes. The study's findings and limits: Shortening of TCRB CDR3s, moderate but significant, appeared in all four CD4+ subsets of Type 1 diabetes patients.

Reverse transcription of all isolated RNA meant that expressed TCRB transcripts were sequenced. Measured with immunoSEQ multiplex PCR; TCRdb has only the in-frame clones, and not every one. The sample holds 500,000 to 650,000 clones; over 10% are singletons and the top ten take more than 0.09%. CDR1 and CDR2 from the germline V gene are SGDLS and YYNGEE. The CDR3 runs 14 residues. V shed 3 bases and J shed 6 bases, with 15 bases lying between them. Source material: naive CD4+ T cells from blood. The sequence came from a man aged 25 to 40 with type 1 diabetes. This sequence joins TRBV9 and TRBJ1-2; D remains unclear. The CDR3 nucleotides read TGTGCCAGCAGCGCAAGATCTGGGGTGAATGGCTACACCTTC. Amino acid sequence: CASSARSGVNGYTF.